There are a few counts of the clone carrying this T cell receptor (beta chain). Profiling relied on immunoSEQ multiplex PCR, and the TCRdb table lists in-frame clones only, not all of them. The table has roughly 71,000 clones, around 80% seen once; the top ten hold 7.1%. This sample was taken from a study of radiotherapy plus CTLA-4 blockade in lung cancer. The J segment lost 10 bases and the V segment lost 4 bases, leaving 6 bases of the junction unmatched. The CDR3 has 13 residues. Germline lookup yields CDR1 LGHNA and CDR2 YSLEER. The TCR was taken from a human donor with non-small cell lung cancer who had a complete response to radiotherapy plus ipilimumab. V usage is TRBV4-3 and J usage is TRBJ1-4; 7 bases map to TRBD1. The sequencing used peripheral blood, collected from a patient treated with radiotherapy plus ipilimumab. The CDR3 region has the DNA TGCGCCAGCAGCCCGGACAGGTCTGGAAAACTGTTTTTT. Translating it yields CASSPDRSGKLFF.